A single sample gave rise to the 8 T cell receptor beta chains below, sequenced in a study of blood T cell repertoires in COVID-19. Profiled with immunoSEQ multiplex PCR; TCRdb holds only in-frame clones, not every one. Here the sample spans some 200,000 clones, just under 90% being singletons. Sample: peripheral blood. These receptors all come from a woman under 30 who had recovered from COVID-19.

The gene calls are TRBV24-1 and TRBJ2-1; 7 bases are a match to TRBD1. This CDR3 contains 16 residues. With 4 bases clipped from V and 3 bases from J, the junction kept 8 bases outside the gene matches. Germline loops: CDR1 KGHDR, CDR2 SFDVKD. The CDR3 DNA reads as TGTGCCACCAGTGAACCCGGGACAGCTGACTACAATGAGCAGTTCTTC. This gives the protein CATSEPGTADYNEQFF.

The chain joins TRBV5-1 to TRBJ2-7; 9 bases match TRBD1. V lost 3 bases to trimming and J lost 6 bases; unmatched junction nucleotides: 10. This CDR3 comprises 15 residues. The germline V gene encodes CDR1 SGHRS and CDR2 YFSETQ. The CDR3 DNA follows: TGCGCCAGCAGCTCGGTGACAGGGGGATTGAGCGAGCAGTACTTC. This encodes CASSSVTGGLSEQYF. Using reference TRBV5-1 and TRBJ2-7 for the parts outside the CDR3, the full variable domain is KAGVTQTPRYLIKTRGQQVTLSCSPISGHRSVSWYQQTPGQGLQFLFEYFSETQRNKGNFPGRFSGRQFSNSRSEMNVSTLELGDSALYLCASSSVTGGLSEQYFGPGTRLTVT.

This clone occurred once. The CDR3 loop is CASSLQGGVNTEAFF. The CDR3 DNA reads TGCGCCAGCAGCTTGCAGGGCGGTGTGAACACTGAAGCTTTCTTT. The V and J genes are TRBV5-1 and TRBJ1-1; D may be TRBD1 (5 bases). The CDR3 extends over 15 amino acids. V shed 1 base and J shed 0 bases, with 10 bases lying between them. Germline V lookup: CDR1 SGHRS, CDR2 YFSETQ.

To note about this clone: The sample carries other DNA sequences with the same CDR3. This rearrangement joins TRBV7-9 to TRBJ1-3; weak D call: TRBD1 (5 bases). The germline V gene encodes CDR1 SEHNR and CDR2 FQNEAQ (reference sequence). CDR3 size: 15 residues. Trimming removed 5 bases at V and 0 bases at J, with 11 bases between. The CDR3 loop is CASSPRGSSGNTIYF. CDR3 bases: TGTGCCAGCAGCCCCCGGGGGAGCTCTGGAAACACCATATATTTT.

CDR3 in amino acids: CASRDHRTGVGQETQYF. The CDR3 DNA sequence: TGCGCCAGCAGAGATCATCGGACAGGGGTCGGACAAGAGACCCAGTACTTC. V usage is TRBV5-1 and J usage is TRBJ2-5, with TRBD1 matching 9 bases. The ends lost 5 bases at V and 2 bases at J; junction bases unmatched: 13. The V gene's germline CDR1 is SGHRS and CDR2 YFSETQ. The CDR3 is 17 amino acids. Looking up the rest from reference TRBV5-1 and TRBJ2-5 gives the full variable domain: KAGVTQTPRYLIKTRGQQVTLSCSPISGHRSVSWYQQTPGQGLQFLFEYFSETQRNKGNFPGRFSGRQFSNSRSEMNVSTLELGDSALYLCASRDHRTGVGQETQYFGPGTRLLVL.

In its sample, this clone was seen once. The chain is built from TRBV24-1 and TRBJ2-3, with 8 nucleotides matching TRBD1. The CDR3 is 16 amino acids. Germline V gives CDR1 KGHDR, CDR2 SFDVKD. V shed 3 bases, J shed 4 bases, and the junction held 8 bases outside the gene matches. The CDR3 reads CATSDTDRGISDTQYF. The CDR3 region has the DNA TGTGCCACCAGTGATACCGACAGGGGTATCTCAGATACGCAGTATTTT.

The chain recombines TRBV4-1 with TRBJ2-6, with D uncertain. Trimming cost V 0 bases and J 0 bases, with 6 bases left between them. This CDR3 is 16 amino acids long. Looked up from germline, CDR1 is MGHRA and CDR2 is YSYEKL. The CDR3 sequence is CASSQDEISGANVLTF. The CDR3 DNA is TGCGCCAGCAGCCAAGATGAGATCTCTGGGGCCAACGTCCTGACTTTC.

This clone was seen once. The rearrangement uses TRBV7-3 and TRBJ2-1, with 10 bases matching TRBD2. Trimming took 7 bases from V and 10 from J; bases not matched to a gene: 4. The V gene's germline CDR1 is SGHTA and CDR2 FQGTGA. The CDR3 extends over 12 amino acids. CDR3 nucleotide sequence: TGTGCCAGCACTTTAGCGGGAGGCGAGCAGTTCTTC. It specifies CASTLAGGEQFF.